Listed here are 4 T cell receptor beta chains from one sample, sequenced in a study of shared clonotypes between healthy human individuals. The method was immunoSEQ multiplex PCR; TCRdb's version includes in-frame clones alone and lacks a portion of them. The sample holds millions of clones, around nine tenths seen once. Sequenced material: naive CD4+ T cells sorted from blood. Subset meaning: CD45RA+ positively selected. Every receptor here comes from a man aged 18 to 29 in good health.

Remarks on this clone: Other DNA sequences in the sample encode the same CDR3. CDR3 nucleotides: TGTGCCAGCAGCGTAGGAGGGGGCGGCACAGATACGCAGTATTTT. It specifies CASSVGGGGTDTQYF. The V call is TRBV9, the J call TRBJ2-3; 7 bases agree with TRBD1. J gave up 1 base and V 0 bases, and 2 bases lay outside the gene matches. The length of the CDR3 is 15 residues. The germline V gene encodes CDR1 SGDLS and CDR2 YYNGEE.

V gene TRBV18 combines with J gene TRBJ1-1; 8 bases agree with TRBD1. CDR1 and CDR2 (germline): KGHSH, LQKENI. The CDR3 loop spans 16 amino acids. V shed 3 bases and J 2 bases; nucleotides not matched to a gene: 8. The CDR3 sequence is CASSPAQGVKNTEAFF. As DNA, the CDR3 is TGTGCCAGCTCACCGGCACAGGGGGTGAAAAACACTGAAGCTTTCTTT.

The chain combines TRBV30 with TRBJ2-2; D is uncertain. The germline V and J ends were trimmed by 4 bases and 2 bases, with 2 bases remaining between them. The CDR3 length is 11 residues. CDR1 GTSNPN and CDR2 SVGIG come from the germline V gene (reference sequence). For the CDR3, the DNA is TGTGCCTGGACTAACACCGGGGAGCTGTTTTTT. Translating gives CAWTNTGELFF.

The chain links TRBV11-2 to TRBJ1-1; D gene ambiguous. The germline CDR1 and CDR2 sequences are SGHAT and FQNNGV. The CDR3 covers 14 residues. Trimming cost V 3 bases and J 1 base, with 9 bases left between them. CDR3 loop: CASSFDGGNTEAFF. In nucleotides, the CDR3 is TGTGCCAGCAGCTTCGACGGCGGGAACACTGAAGCTTTCTTT.